Listed here are 8 T cell receptor beta chains from one sample, sequenced in a study of T-cell memory formation after mild COVID-19. TCRdb processed the 5' RACE reads anew with MiXCR; each CDR3 protein has one entry. The sample includes roughly 200,000 distinct CDR3 sequences, roughly 17% seen only once; the top ten take roughly 2.1%. The sequenced material came from PBMCs or a T cell subset sorted from them (not recorded which). These receptors were collected from an adult woman who had mild COVID-19 (a few samples of this study predate the infection). Cell type and time point are not known.

The V gene is TRBV15, the J gene TRBJ2-5; D assignment may be TRBD1 or TRBD2 (5 bases each). The CDR3 extends over 14 amino acids. The germline V gene has CDR1 LNHNV and CDR2 YYDKDF (reference sequence). V was trimmed by 2 bases and J by 2 bases, leaving 9 bases between them. The CDR3 region is CATSRRDGQETQYF. The CDR3 nucleotides are TGTGCCACCAGCAGAAGGGACGGACAAGAGACCCAGTACTTC.

This clonotype showed up just a few times. The chain links TRBV7-3 to TRBJ1-1; D gene uncertain. The length of the CDR3 is 13 residues. V was pared by 5 bases and J by 3 bases, with 10 bases between. Looked up from germline, CDR1 is SGHTA and CDR2 is FQGTGA. The CDR3 loop reads CASSADGYTEAFF. The CDR3 nucleotides are TGTGCCAGCAGCGCCGACGGTTACACTGAAGCTTTCTTT.

The chain recombines TRBV24-1 with TRBJ1-5; D is unclear. The V end lost 9 bases, the J end lost 3 bases, and 11 bases lay between the germline ends. CDR3 length: 13 amino acids. Germline V lookup: CDR1 KGHDR, CDR2 SFDVKD. The CDR3 bases are TGTGCCACCTCACGGGCTTTCAATCAGCCCCAGCATTTT. It encodes CATSRAFNQPQHF.

The CDR3 reads CSAGRGVREQYF. CDR3 sequence (DNA): TGCAGTGCTGGGAGAGGGGTCCGCGAGCAGTACTTC. This chain uses TRBV20-1 with TRBJ2-7; D tentatively fits TRBD1 or TRBD2 (5 bases each). The CDR3 spans 12 residues. Trimming shortened V by 5 bases and J by 6 bases, and 14 bases separated the two germline ends. CDR1 is DFQATT, CDR2 SNEGSKA, per germline (reference sequence).

This clonotype was picked up a small number of times. The CDR3 DNA is TGTGCCAGCAGTTTACGTGGGCTAACCTACAATGAGCAGTTCTTC. Translated: CASSLRGLTYNEQFF. The chain employs TRBV12-3 or TRBV12-4 and TRBJ2-1; no clear D gene. The CDR3 contains 15 residues. Trimming took off 2 bases at V and 2 bases at J, with 10 bases between the two ends.

This clonotype was observed a handful of times. The chain carries TRBV6-5 and TRBJ2-1, with TRBD2 matching 8 bases. V shed 6 bases, J shed 6 bases, and the junction held 4 bases outside the gene matches. There are 13 residues in the CDR3. The germline V gene encodes CDR1 MNHEY and CDR2 SVGAGI. The CDR3 nucleotides read TGTGCCAGCAGGGCACTAGCGGCCAATGAGCAGTTCTTC. Translating it yields CASRALAANEQFF.

The genes are TRBV20-1 and TRBJ2-5, with 8 bases matching TRBD2. This CDR3 spans 16 amino acids. Germline lookup yields CDR1 DFQATT and CDR2 SNEGSKA (reference sequence). V trimming: 1 base; J trimming: 4 bases; junction bases outside the gene matches: 11. In DNA, the CDR3 is TGCAGTGCTAGAGGGGCTAGCGGGTCGATCGGAGAGACCCAGTACTTC. Its protein product is CSARGASGSIGETQYF.

This clonotype has only a few counts. This chain uses TRBV18 with TRBJ2-5; TRBD1 aligns across 8 bases. The CDR3 covers 15 residues. The germline CDR1 and CDR2 sequences are KGHSH and LQKENI. With 0 bases clipped from V and 5 bases from J, the junction kept 5 bases outside the gene matches. This CDR3 reads CASSPPGQVGETQYF. CDR3 DNA sequence: TGTGCCAGCTCACCACCGGGACAGGTGGGGGAGACCCAGTACTTC.